One sample yielded the 7 T cell receptor beta chains listed below, sequenced in a study of cytomegalovirus exposure and HLA in healthy donors. PCR amplification relied on 60 Vbeta primers (plus 13 Jbeta primers). Assay: immunoSEQ multiplex PCR; the TCRdb copy retains only in-frame clones and omits some. The table lists 100,000 to 120,000 clones, 70% to 85% of them singletons, with 2.5% in the top ten. The sequencing sample was made of PBMCs. These receptors all come from a woman younger than 35 in good health and CMV-seronegative.

The chain joins TRBV9 to TRBJ1-3; D uncertain. Per germline, CDR1 SGDLS and CDR2 YYNGEE. Trimming removed 0 bases at V and 0 bases at J, with 10 bases between. The CDR3 covers 16 residues. CDR3: CASSVVPDTSGNTIYF. Here the CDR3 DNA reads TGTGCCAGCAGCGTAGTCCCAGATACCTCTGGAAACACCATATATTTT.

The CDR3 bases are TGCAGCGTTGACGGGATTAACTATGGCTACACCTTC. This sequence encodes CSVDGINYGYTF. The J gene is TRBJ1-2, the V gene TRBV29-1; D is uncertain. CDR1 and CDR2 (germline): SQVTM, ANQGSEA. V was shortened by 3 bases and J by 1 base, with 6 bases between the two germline ends. This CDR3 region has 12 residues.

The chain has TRBV6-1 and TRBJ2-1; TRBD1 aligns across 11 bases. Trimming took 8 bases from V and 8 from J; bases not matched to a gene: 8. The CDR3 is 14 residues long. The V gene's germline CDR1 is MNHNS and CDR2 SASEGT. CDR3 coding DNA: TGTGCCAGCGGGGACAGGGGGGCGAGGGATGAGCAGTTCTTC. Protein sequence: CASGDRGARDEQFF.

V usage is TRBV7-9 and J usage is TRBJ2-5; D unresolved. Trimming shortened V by 4 bases and J by 4 bases, and 7 bases separated the two germline ends. Germline CDR1 reads SEHNR; CDR2 reads FQNEAQ (reference sequence). This CDR3 has 12 amino acids. The CDR3 here is CASSSLGETQYF. The CDR3 DNA sequence: TGTGCCAGCAGCTCGCTAGGAGAGACCCAGTACTTC.

The rearrangement uses TRBV4-1 and TRBJ2-2; 7 bases are shared with TRBD1. Germline CDR1 reads MGHRA; CDR2 reads YSYEKL. The CDR3 loop spans 16 amino acids. V was clipped by 8 bases and J by 3 bases; unmatched bases: 12. CDR3 sequence (DNA): TGCGCCAGCGAGCCCCGCCAGACAGGGTACACCGGGGAGCTGTTTTTT. As protein: CASEPRQTGYTGELFF.

As for this clone: This same CDR3 is encoded by further DNA sequences in the sample. J is TRBJ1-1 and V is TRBV19; 7 bases map to TRBD1. The ends lost 7 bases at V and 5 bases at J; junction bases unmatched: 10. The length of the CDR3 is 14 residues. Per the germline V gene, CDR1 is LNHDA and CDR2 is SQIVND (reference sequence). The CDR3 sequence is CASTRRGSGTEAFF. Written as DNA, the CDR3 is TGTGCCAGTACCCGCAGGGGGTCGGGGACTGAAGCTTTCTTT.

This CDR3 is CASSFQGLNTEAFF. Written as DNA, the CDR3 is TGTGCCAGCAGTTTCCAGGGGTTGAACACTGAAGCTTTCTTT. The chain carries TRBV27 and TRBJ1-1, with D perhaps matching TRBD1 (6 bases). Trimming took off 3 bases at V and 0 bases at J, with 8 bases between the two ends. The CDR3 length is 14 residues. Germline V CDR1 and CDR2: MNHEY, SMNVEV (reference sequence).